This TCR beta chain is drawn from a study of OX40 agonist ivuxolimab in advanced cancers. In the study overall: The study treated patients with ivuxolimab, an agonistic anti-OX40 (CD134) antibody.

Per germline, CDR1 WNHNN and CDR2 SYGVQD (reference sequence). The V gene end was trimmed by 2 bases and the J gene end by 9 bases; junction bases not matched to a gene: 12. The CDR3 has 16 amino acids. This table comes from immunoSEQ multiplex PCR, and its TCRdb copy is limited to in-frame clones, with some not included. The data hold about 33,000 clones, with roughly 84% observed a single time. The chain couples TRBV10-1 to TRBJ2-1; TRBD2 aligns across 8 bases. The sequence was obtained from an adult with an advanced solid tumor such as melanoma, head and neck, liver or kidney cancer. The sequencing here drew on CD4+ or CD8+ T cells sorted from blood, taken in a trial of the OX40 agonist ivuxolimab. CDR3 region: CASSEPGGGSPSEQFF. In DNA form, the CDR3 reads TGCGCCAGCAGTGAGCCCGGGGGGGGGTCCCCAAGTGAGCAGTTCTTC.